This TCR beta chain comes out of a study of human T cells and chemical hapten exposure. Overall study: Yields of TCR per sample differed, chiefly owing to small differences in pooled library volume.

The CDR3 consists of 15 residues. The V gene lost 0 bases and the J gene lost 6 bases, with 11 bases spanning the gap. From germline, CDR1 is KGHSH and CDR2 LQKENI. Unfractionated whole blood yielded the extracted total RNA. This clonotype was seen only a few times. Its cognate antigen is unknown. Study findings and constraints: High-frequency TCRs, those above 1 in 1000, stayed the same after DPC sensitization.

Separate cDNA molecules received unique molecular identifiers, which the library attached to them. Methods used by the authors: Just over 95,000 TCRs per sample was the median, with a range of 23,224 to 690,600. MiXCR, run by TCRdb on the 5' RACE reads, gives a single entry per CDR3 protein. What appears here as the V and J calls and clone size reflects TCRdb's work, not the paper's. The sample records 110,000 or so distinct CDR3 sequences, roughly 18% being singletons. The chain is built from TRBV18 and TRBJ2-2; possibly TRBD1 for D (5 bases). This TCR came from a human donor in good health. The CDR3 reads CASSPPTVVAGELFF. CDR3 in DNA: TGTGCCAGCTCACCACCGACAGTAGTCGCCGGGGAGCTGTTTTTT.